These 32 T cell receptor beta chains came from one sample sequenced in a study of early stage breast cancer tumors. TCRdb keeps only in-frame clones here, not all; method: immunoSEQ multiplex PCR. Of 30,000 or so clones in the sample, approximately 75% were seen once. The sample comprised blood. Receptors originate from a person in their fifties or sixties with breast cancer.

This chain uses TRBV19 with TRBJ1-1; no clear D. Trimming left V 2 bases short and J 1 base short, with 8 bases between. Germline CDR1 is LNHDA and CDR2 is SQIVND (reference sequence). This CDR3 has 14 residues. DNA for the CDR3: TGTGCCAGTAGTATAAAAGGGTGGAACACTGAAGCTTTCTTT. It codes for CASSIKGWNTEAFF.

The chain couples TRBV11-2 to TRBJ1-1, with D possibly matching TRBD1 (6 bases). Trimming pared 0 bases from V and 9 bases from J, leaving 11 bases between. Germline CDR1 and CDR2: SGHAT and FQNNGV. The CDR3 is 13 residues long. The CDR3 nucleotides are TGTGCCAGCAGCTTAGATACAGGGTTGAAAGCTTTCTTT. Translation: CASSLDTGLKAFF.

The chain is built from TRBV19 and TRBJ2-2; D not certain. The CDR3 sequence is 14 residues long. V shed 2 bases and J shed 2 bases, with 6 bases lying between them. Germline CDR1 is LNHDA and CDR2 is SQIVND (reference sequence). CDR3 sequence (DNA): TGTGCCAGTAGTATAAGTCAAAACACCGGGGAGCTGTTTTTT. Translating it yields CASSISQNTGELFF.

The chain is built from TRBV5-4 and TRBJ1-2, with 8 bases identical to TRBD1. Germline CDR1 and CDR2: SGHNT and YYREEE (reference sequence). CDR3 length: 14 amino acids. V trimming: 2 bases; J trimming: 7 bases; junction bases outside the gene matches: 7. CDR3 DNA sequence: TGTGCCAGCAGCTTTGCCCAGGGGGCGGGTGGCTACACCTTC. It specifies CASSFAQGAGGYTF.

This clone was detected only a few times. This sequence joins TRBV5-6 and TRBJ1-1; D might be TRBD1 (6 bases). V was trimmed by 2 bases and J by 2 bases, leaving 22 bases between them. Per the germline V gene, CDR1 is SGHDT and CDR2 is YYEEEE. The CDR3 loop spans 18 amino acids. The CDR3 sequence: CASSFRRTRQALNTEAFF. Written as DNA, the CDR3 is TGTGCCAGCAGCTTTCGACGGACTAGACAGGCGCTTAACACTGAAGCTTTCTTT.

This chain joins TRBV5-8 and TRBJ1-2, with D unclear. CDR3 length: 13 residues. With 0 bases removed from V and 3 bases from J, the gap between germline ends came to 6 bases. Germline values: CDR1 SGHTS, CDR2 YDEGEE. CDR3 in DNA: TGTGCCAGCAGCTTGGGGAGGGACTATGGCTACACCTTC. Protein product: CASSLGRDYGYTF. Variable domain in full (rest from reference TRBV5-8 and TRBJ1-2): EAGVTQSPTHLIKTRGQQATLRCSPISGHTSVYWYQQALGLGLQFLLWYDEGEERNRGNFPPRFSGRQFPNYSSELNVNALELEDSALYLCASSLGRDYGYTFGSGTRLTVV.

The chain carries TRBV19 and TRBJ2-2; 10 nucleotides match TRBD2. Per the germline V gene, CDR1 is LNHDA and CDR2 is SQIVND (reference sequence). J lost 5 bases, V lost 1 base, and 4 bases had no gene match. This CDR3 region has 16 residues. The CDR3: CASSIALAGVTGELFF. In DNA, the CDR3 is TGTGCCAGTAGTATAGCTCTAGCGGGAGTGACCGGGGAGCTGTTTTTT.

This chain joins TRBV6-5 and TRBJ1-5; 7 nucleotides match TRBD1. Germline values: CDR1 MNHEY, CDR2 SVGAGI. The CDR3 covers 13 residues. J gave up 3 bases and V 11 bases, and 7 bases lay outside the gene matches. The CDR3 protein is CACGQALNQPQHF. CDR3 coding DNA: TGTGCCTGTGGACAGGCGCTCAATCAGCCCCAGCATTTT.

In regard to this clone: The conserved final phenylalanine or tryptophan is absent from the CDR3, which likely points to a read error. The DNA is left out, because the CDR3 cannot be placed on it with certainty; the CDR3 is given as TCRdb lists it. The rearrangement uses TRBV15 and TRBJ2-7; the table's D call TRBD1 went unverified against the DNA. The CDR3 comprises 12 residues, both ends counted. CDR1 is LNHNV, CDR2 YYDKDF, per germline (reference sequence). This CDR3 reads CATSRDYRDIRT.

The count of this clone is one. The chain links TRBV9 to TRBJ2-5, with a weak D call TRBD2 (6 bases). Trimming removed 0 bases at V and 5 bases at J, with 11 bases between. The V gene's germline CDR1 is SGDLS and CDR2 YYNGEE. The CDR3 runs 14 residues. This CDR3 is CASSVDGGMETQYF. The CDR3 DNA reads TGTGCCAGCAGCGTAGATGGAGGGATGGAGACCCAGTACTTC.

CDR3 in amino acids: CASSLVLGAAYEQYF. The CDR3 coding sequence is TGTGCCAGCAGCTTAGTGCTGGGGGCGGCCTACGAGCAGTACTTC. The chain carries TRBV7-6 and TRBJ2-7; TRBD1 is a possible D gene (6 bases). The CDR3 spans 15 residues. Germline V gene lookup returns CDR1 SGHVS and CDR2 FNYEAQ. V was clipped by 1 base and J by 2 bases, with 12 bases between them.

The genes are TRBV30 and TRBJ2-2; no clear D gene. The V gene lost 2 bases and the J gene lost 0 bases, with 10 bases spanning the gap. The V gene's germline CDR1 is GTSNPN and CDR2 SVGIG (reference sequence). The CDR3 has 15 amino acids. CDR3 nucleotide sequence: TGTGCCTGGAGTTTGGGCGTAACGAACACCGGGGAGCTGTTTTTT. Translating gives CAWSLGVTNTGELFF.

This clone has only a few counts. At the DNA level, this CDR3 is encoded by other sequences in the same sample as well. The chain links TRBV5-1 to TRBJ1-2; D is unclear. Germline V gene sequence: CDR1 SGHRS, CDR2 YFSETQ. This CDR3 has 13 residues. With 0 bases removed from V and 0 bases from J, the gap between germline ends came to 3 bases. As DNA, the CDR3 is TGCGCCAGCAGCTTGGAGGCTAACTATGGCTACACCTTC. This codes for CASSLEANYGYTF.

This CDR3 is CASSVSASASYNEQFF. The CDR3 DNA follows: TGTGCCAGCAGTGTATCCGCCAGCGCCTCCTACAATGAGCAGTTCTTC. The chain joins TRBV2 to TRBJ2-1; D not certain. The CDR3 contains 16 residues. Germline V CDR1 and CDR2: SNHLY, FYNNEI. Trimming shortened V by 4 bases and J by 0 bases, and 13 bases separated the two germline ends. Combining the CDR3 with reference TRBV2 and TRBJ2-1 gives the whole variable domain EPEVTQTPSHQVTQMGQEVILRCVPISNHLYFYWYRQILGQKVEFLVSFYNNEISEKSEIFDDQFSVERPDGSNFTLKIRSTKLEDSAMYFCASSVSASASYNEQFFGPGTRLTVL.

The rearrangement uses TRBV2 and TRBJ2-5; weak D call: TRBD2 (6 bases). This CDR3 spans 15 amino acids. V gave up 7 bases and J gave up 1 base, with 16 bases separating them. CDR1 and CDR2 (germline): SNHLY, FYNNEI. The CDR3 DNA reads TGTGCCAGCAAAGTGGGGCGGGACTCCCAAGAGACCCAGTACTTC. Its protein product is CASKVGRDSQETQYF.

This clone is deemed medium-sized (0.01 to 0.1%). V and J are TRBV2 and TRBJ1-2; D is unresolved. This CDR3 is 14 amino acids long. V was cut by 3 bases and J by 6 bases, with 14 bases left in between. Germline assignment: CDR1 SNHLY and CDR2 FYNNEI. CDR3 nucleotide sequence: TGTGCCAGCAGTGATTGGTCTTACACAAATGGCTACACCTTC. It translates to CASSDWSYTNGYTF.

Note on this clone: The DNA is omitted, as the CDR3 cannot be located on it reliably, and the CDR3 follows TCRdb's listing. The rearrangement links TRBV25-1 to TRBJ2-7; TRBD2 was called by the table and not checked on the DNA. The CDR3 region is 12 residues in length, termini included. Germline-derived CDR1 and CDR2 are MGHDK and SYGVNS. The CDR3 loop reads CASSVASGIVYF.

The chain employs TRBV18 and TRBJ2-5; D is uncertain. This CDR3 is built from 12 residues. Trimming took 0 bases from V and 5 from J, leaving 4 bases between them. The germline V gene encodes CDR1 KGHSH and CDR2 LQKENI. CDR3 bases: TGTGCCAGCTCACCACCGGGGGAGACCCAGTACTTC. It codes for CASSPPGETQYF.

This clone was detected once. This chain uses TRBV9 with TRBJ1-1; no clear D. Trimming cost V 1 base and J 8 bases, with 12 bases left between them. The CDR3 is 13 amino acids. Germline V lookup: CDR1 SGDLS, CDR2 YYNGEE. DNA for the CDR3: TGTGCCAGCAGCGTATTTGCCCGGACCGAAGCTTTCTTT. Translated: CASSVFARTEAFF. The full variable domain, in which reference TRBV9 and TRBJ1-1 provide the parts outside the CDR3, is DSGVTQTPKHLITATGQRVTLRCSPRSGDLSVYWYQQSLDQGLQFLIQYYNGEERAKGNILERFSAQQFPDLHSELNLSSLELGDSALYFCASSVFARTEAFFGQGTRLTVV.

This clone was found a few times. This chain uses TRBV7-8 with TRBJ2-3; 10 positions agree with TRBD1. The length of the CDR3 is 15 residues. Germline CDR1 and CDR2: SGHVS and FQNEAQ. V was pared by 1 base and J by 11 bases, with 9 bases of the junction left unmatched. The chain's CDR3 is CASSLEGQGPVGQYF. CDR3 DNA sequence: TGTGCCAGCAGCTTAGAGGGACAGGGGCCAGTTGGGCAGTATTTT.

This clone was recorded a few times. This sequence joins TRBV18 and TRBJ2-7; D is ambiguous. The CDR3 has 12 residues. The germline gives CDR1 KGHSH, CDR2 LQKENI. The V and J ends lost 3 bases and 5 bases respectively, with 8 bases between them. The CDR3 region has the DNA TGTGCCAGCTCACCTATGGGTAACGAGCAGTACTTC. Protein product: CASSPMGNEQYF.

V usage is TRBV6-6 and J usage is TRBJ1-4; D is unresolved. Deletions cut 6 bases from V and 1 base from J, with 9 bases between. Germline V gene lookup returns CDR1 MNHNY and CDR2 SVGAGI (reference sequence). CDR3 length: 14 residues. The chain's CDR3 is CASSYTLTNEKLFF. The CDR3 DNA reads as TGTGCCAGCAGCTACACCCTAACTAATGAAAAACTGTTTTTT.

There are a few counts of this clone. CDR3 bases: TGCGCCAGCAGCGGGTCCGGGACAGGGGACTCGGGCTACACCTTC. Its protein product is CASSGSGTGDSGYTF. This chain links TRBV5-1 with TRBJ1-2; 10 bases line up with TRBD1. The CDR3 consists of 15 residues. Germline assignment: CDR1 SGHRS and CDR2 YFSETQ. Germline trimming cut 4 bases from V and 8 bases from J; bases unmatched to any gene: 11.

The chain carries TRBV14 and TRBJ2-1, with D maybe TRBD1 (6 bases). The CDR3 has 15 residues. Germline CDR1 is SGHDN and CDR2 is FVKESK. The V and J ends lost 6 bases and 3 bases respectively, with 15 bases between them. The CDR3 region is CASSQDGTHYNEQFF. The CDR3 DNA follows: TGTGCCAGCAGTCAGGACGGGACACACTACAATGAGCAGTTCTTC.

The rearrangement links TRBV14 to TRBJ2-3; 10 nucleotides match TRBD2. The CDR3 is made up of 16 amino acids. Germline loops: CDR1 SGHDN, CDR2 FVKESK. V shed 4 bases, J shed 0 bases, and the junction held 4 bases outside the gene matches. Here the CDR3 reads CASSLWTSGSTDTQYF. In DNA form, the CDR3 reads TGTGCCAGCAGCCTCTGGACTAGCGGAAGCACAGATACGCAGTATTTT.

J is TRBJ1-1 and V is TRBV5-8; D uncertain. The germline CDR1 and CDR2 sequences are SGHTS and YDEGEE. V was shortened by 0 bases and J by 10 bases, with 22 bases between the two germline ends. This CDR3 region has 16 residues. CDR3 sequence: CASSLVDGPLEKPAFF. The CDR3 bases are TGTGCCAGCAGCTTGGTGGACGGACCTCTTGAGAAGCCAGCTTTCTTT.

This clone was seen a few times. This sequence joins TRBV18 and TRBJ1-2; TRBD1 matches 8 bases. The CDR3 is 15 residues long. The V gene's germline CDR1 is KGHSH and CDR2 LQKENI. V gave up 6 bases and J gave up 5 bases; unmatched junction bases: 11. The CDR3, as DNA: TGTGCCAGCTCCCTAGGACAGGGAGAGATGTATGGCTACACCTTC. Translated, it gives CASSLGQGEMYGYTF.

The sample holds one count of this clone. This chain connects TRBV27 to TRBJ1-1; 10 bases map to TRBD1. The V segment lost 4 bases and the J segment 1 base; nucleotides outside the gene matches: 9. CDR3 length equals 17 residues. Germline CDR1 is MNHEY and CDR2 is SMNVEV (reference sequence). This CDR3 reads CASSSDRGRAPNTEAFF. CDR3 DNA: TGTGCCAGCAGTTCAGACAGGGGGCGCGCCCCGAACACTGAAGCTTTCTTT.

The V and J genes are TRBV4-1 and TRBJ1-5; TRBD1 matches 7 bases. V dropped 4 bases and J dropped 2; count of bases not matched to a gene: 8. There are 16 residues in the CDR3. Germline V gives CDR1 MGHRA, CDR2 YSYEKL. In DNA form, the CDR3 reads TGCGCCAGCAGCCCCACTGCTACAGGGGGCAATCAGCCCCAGCATTTT. Translated: CASSPTATGGNQPQHF.

The chain is built from TRBV7-2 and TRBJ1-1, with D possibly being TRBD1 (5 bases). The V end lost 5 bases, the J end lost 6 bases, and 19 bases lay between the germline ends. CDR1 is SGHTA and CDR2 is FQGNSA in the germline V gene. The CDR3 consists of 15 residues. This chain's CDR3 is CASSRPGVAAAEAFF. CDR3 nucleotides: TGTGCCAGCAGCCGACCGGGGGTTGCCGCCGCTGAAGCTTTCTTT.

V is TRBV7-9 and J is TRBJ2-7; 7 nucleotides agree with TRBD2. The CDR3 has 15 amino acids. CDR1 and CDR2 from the germline V gene are SEHNR and FQNEAQ (reference sequence). V was clipped by 5 bases and J by 3 bases; unmatched bases: 10. This chain's CDR3 is CASSVSGASDYEQYF. The CDR3 bases are TGTGCCAGCAGCGTAAGCGGGGCCTCCGACTACGAGCAGTACTTC.

The V call is TRBV5-6, the J call TRBJ2-5, with 7 bases lining up with TRBD2. CDR3 length equals 13 residues. CDR1 SGHDT and CDR2 YYEEEE come from the germline V gene. V shed 4 bases, J shed 7 bases, and the junction held 7 bases outside the gene matches. CDR3 sequence (DNA): TGTGCCAGCAGCCGAGACTGGGGGGGGACCCAGTACTTC. Translating it yields CASSRDWGGTQYF.